Following are 4 T cell receptor beta chains from one sample sequenced in a study of OX40 agonist ivuxolimab in advanced cancers. The table came from immunoSEQ multiplex PCR; TCRdb's copy has only in-frame clones and leaves some out. Seen here are around 80,000 clones, 94% observed once, and the top ten hold 20%. Sequencing was performed on CD4+ or CD8+ T cells sorted from blood, taken in a trial of the OX40 agonist ivuxolimab. These receptors came from an adult with an advanced solid tumor such as melanoma, head and neck, liver or kidney cancer.

The chain links TRBV7-2 to TRBJ1-1; TRBD1 matches 7 bases. This CDR3 has 13 residues. Germline trimming cut 5 bases from V and 5 bases from J; bases unmatched to any gene: 5. From germline, CDR1 is SGHTA and CDR2 FQGNSA. CDR3 DNA sequence: TGTGCCAGCAGCGGGACAGCGGAGACTGAAGCTTTCTTT. It yields the protein CASSGTAETEAFF.

This clone was detected only once. The genes are TRBV7-6 and TRBJ2-3; no firm D call. Germline lookup yields CDR1 SGHVS and CDR2 FNYEAQ. The CDR3 totals 12 residues. The V and J ends lost 4 bases and 2 bases respectively, with 4 bases between them. CDR3 in DNA: TGTGCCAGCAGCTCCCCCACAGATACGCAGTATTTT. Its protein is CASSSPTDTQYF. Looking up the rest from reference TRBV7-6 and TRBJ2-3 gives the full variable domain: GAGVSQSPRYKVTKRGQDVALRCDPISGHVSLYWYRQALGQGPEFLTYFNYEAQQDKSGLPNDRFSAERPEGSISTLTIQRTEQRDSAMYRCASSSPTDTQYFGPGTRLTVL.

This chain connects TRBV11-3 to TRBJ2-1; possible D gene TRBD1, 8 bases. V was trimmed by 5 bases and J by 3 bases, leaving 17 bases between them. The CDR3 totals 16 residues. Per germline, CDR1 SGHNT and CDR2 YENEEA. CDR3 sequence: CASSTRGDRFYNEQFF. CDR3 sequence (DNA): TGTGCCAGCAGCACACGGGGGGACAGGTTCTACAATGAGCAGTTCTTC.

The V call is TRBV28, the J call TRBJ1-5; D unresolved. The germline V gene encodes CDR1 MDHEN and CDR2 SYDVKM. The length of the CDR3 is 18 residues. V lost 7 bases and J 5 bases, leaving 27 bases between the germline ends. CDR3 DNA: TGTGCCAGCACCCTCATTCGGGATTGGGCCCGAGTCGATCAGCCCCAGCATTTT. Its translation is CASTLIRDWARVDQPQHF.